The source of this T cell receptor beta chain is a study of CD8 T cells in Susac syndrome. Reverse transcription of roughly 0.45 to 1 ug RNA used random hexamers. MiXCR was run by TCRdb on the immunoSEQ multiplex PCR reads, yielding one entry per CDR3 protein. The sample holds 130,000 or so distinct CDR3 sequences; 96% are singletons and the top ten take less than 0.15%. The CDR3 covers 15 residues. Germline-derived CDR1 and CDR2 are MDHEN and SYDVKM. V dropped 3 bases and J dropped 0 bases, with 12 bases sitting between them. The sequence was obtained from a human donor with Susac syndrome. The sample was CD4+ T cells from PBMCs. The chain uses TRBV28 and TRBJ2-7; D is ambiguous. CDR3 amino acids: CASSFPGSSSYEQYF. The DNA of the CDR3 is TGTGCCAGCAGTTTCCCAGGCTCCAGCTCCTACGAGCAGTACTTC.